The 14 T cell receptor beta chains reported below all come from one sample, sequenced in a study of monozygotic twins with inflammatory bowel disease. TCRdb reprocessed the 5' RACE reads, with one entry per CDR3 protein and no DNA. This sample's table reports about 450,000 distinct CDR3 sequences. The sequencing sample was made of blood. Receptors were obtained from a human donor with ulcerative colitis or Crohn's disease, or a healthy co-twin of an affected twin (not recorded which).

The chain couples TRBV5-5 to TRBJ1-1; TCRdb gives TRBD1 as the D gene, but with no DNA this cannot be confirmed. Per the germline V gene, CDR1 is SGHKS and CDR2 is YYEKEE (reference sequence). The CDR3 is 16 amino acids. The CDR3 protein is CASSWEPGQGRPEAFF.

The chain uses TRBV20-1 and TRBJ2-7; there is no DNA to check the TCRdb D call of TRBD2. The CDR3 sequence is 13 residues long. Germline V gene data show CDR1 as DFQATT and CDR2 as SNEGSKA (reference sequence). The CDR3 spells CSARIAASYEQYF.

The V call is TRBV5-4, the J call TRBJ1-2. The germline gives CDR1 SGHNT, CDR2 YYREEE (reference sequence). The CDR3 has 15 amino acids. This CDR3 reads CASSTPPGGKDGYTF.

The CDR3 loop is CASSFTGSLGTDTQYF. V gene TRBV5-1 combines with J gene TRBJ2-3; TCRdb names TRBD1, which stays unverified in the absence of DNA. Germline-derived CDR1 and CDR2 are SGHRS and YFSETQ. The CDR3 has 16 amino acids.

The chain couples TRBV19 to TRBJ1-5; the TCRdb D gene call, TRBD1, has no DNA to confirm it. Germline V gives CDR1 LNHDA, CDR2 SQIVND (reference sequence). The CDR3 covers 14 residues. Here the CDR3 reads CASWGQAWGQPQHF. The whole variable domain, remainder taken from reference TRBV19 and TRBJ1-5, is DGGITQSPKYLFRKEGQNVTLSCEQNLNHDAMYWYRQDPGQGLRLIYYSQIVNDFQKGDIAEGYSVSREKKESFPLTVTSAQKNPTAFYLCASWGQAWGQPQHFGDGTRLSIL.

V is TRBV11-3 and J is TRBJ2-3; TCRdb gives TRBD1 as the D gene, but with no DNA this cannot be confirmed. The CDR3 loop spans 13 amino acids. Germline V gene sequence: CDR1 SGHNT, CDR2 YENEEA. CDR3 region: CASSPPWGDTQYF.

CDR3 amino acids: CASSPSTPTGEEGYTF. The V call is TRBV12-3 or TRBV12-4, the J call TRBJ1-2; TCRdb's D call, TRBD1, is unchecked because there is no DNA. The CDR3 is 16 residues long.

The chain recombines TRBV5-1 with TRBJ2-1. Germline V gene lookup returns CDR1 SGHRS and CDR2 YFSETQ. The CDR3 extends over 12 amino acids. The CDR3 sequence is CASSLGDDEQFF.

V gene TRBV29-1 combines with J gene TRBJ1-1; the TCRdb D gene call, TRBD1, has no DNA to confirm it. Germline CDR1 reads SQVTM; CDR2 reads ANQGSEA. The CDR3 runs 13 residues. The CDR3 loop is CSVSAGMNTEAFF.

The V gene is TRBV6-1, the J gene TRBJ1-5; there is no DNA to check the TCRdb D call of TRBD1. The CDR3 has 11 amino acids. In germline, CDR1 is MNHNS, CDR2 SASEGT. Here the CDR3 reads CASSQVATQHF.

J is TRBJ2-1 and V is TRBV12-3 or TRBV12-4; TCRdb proposes TRBD1, but this gene call is untestable without DNA. The CDR3 has 14 residues. The chain's CDR3 is CASSLGPTSHEQFF.

The chain joins TRBV7-2 to TRBJ2-2; TCRdb outputs TRBD1, but without DNA this stays unchecked. Looked up from germline, CDR1 is SGHTA and CDR2 is FQGNSA. The CDR3 is made up of 16 amino acids. CDR3 amino acids: CASSLVVGAITGELFF.

This rearrangement joins TRBV3-1 to TRBJ1-2; there is no DNA to check the TCRdb D call of TRBD1. The CDR3 length is 16 residues. Germline CDR1 and CDR2: LGHDT and YNNKEL (reference sequence). The CDR3 region is CASSQGQGQGHYGYTF. Looking up the rest from reference TRBV3-1 and TRBJ1-2 gives the full variable domain: DTAVSQTPKYLVTQMGNDKSIKCEQNLGHDTMYWYKQDSKKFLKIMFSYNNKELIINETVPNRFSPKSPDKAHLNLHINSLELGDSAVYFCASSQGQGQGHYGYTFGSGTRLTVV.

The J gene is TRBJ1-2, the V gene TRBV30. Germline V gene data show CDR1 as GTSNPN and CDR2 as SVGIG (reference sequence). This CDR3 contains 12 residues. The CDR3 sequence is CASSTGNYGYTF. Supplemented by reference TRBV30 and TRBJ1-2, the full variable domain reads SQTIHQWPATLVQPVGSPLSLECTVEGTSNPNLYWYRQAAGRGLQLLFYSVGIGQISSEVPQNLSASRPQDRQFILSSKKLLLSDSGFYLCASSTGNYGYTFGSGTRLTVV.